This is a list of T cell receptor beta chains from one sample in a study of regulatory T cells in long-lasting Graves disease. Each CDR3 protein gets one entry after TCRdb re-called the multiplex PCR reads with MiXCR. The sample has about 460,000 distinct CDR3 sequences; 12% to 15% are singletons. The data also belong to a second study, concerning T cells in Graves' hyperthyroidism and ophthalmopathy.

The source was peripheral blood mononuclear cells (PBMCs), collected at new diagnosis, from a patient treated with antithyroid drugs. These receptors all stem from a woman aged 45-65 years with Graves disease. CDR3s include the opening cysteine and the closing phenylalanine or tryptophan. A D gene is named only where the DNA matches it firmly. Some rows have no size entry. The others give once, few or many, or a class for an expanded clone.

V: TRBV6-5
D: TRBD2
size: many
J: TRBJ2-1
CDR3: CASSYTGGYNEQFF
DNA: TGTGCCAGCAGTTACACGGGAGGCTACAATGAGCAGTTCTTC

V: TRBV5-1
D: -
size: -
J: TRBJ1-3
CDR3: CASSLEQESFGNTIYF
DNA: TGTGCCAGCAGCTTAGAACAGGAGAGCTTCGGAAACACCATATATTTT

V: TRBV28
D: TRBD1
size: many
J: TRBJ1-1
CDR3: CASSLPGPGQGAGTEAFF
DNA: TGTGCCAGCAGTTTACCAGGACCGGGACAGGGGGCGGGCACTGAAGCTTTCTTT

V: TRBV28
D: -
size: many
J: TRBJ1-1
CDR3: CASSETVPNTEAFF
DNA: TGTGCCAGCAGCGAGACAGTCCCGAACACTGAAGCTTTCTTT

V: TRBV19
D: -
size: few
J: TRBJ1-4
CDR3: CASSIFMAGRDELFF
DNA: TGTGCCAGTAGTATCTTCATGGCAGGTCGGGACGAACTGTTTTTT

V: TRBV7-9
D: -
size: -
J: TRBJ2-1
CDR3: CASSLAAGSEQFF
DNA: TGTGCCAGCAGCTTAGCGGCAGGGTCTGAGCAGTTCTTC

V: TRBV27
D: -
size: -
J: TRBJ1-1
CDR3: CASRPGGLTEAFF
DNA: TGTGCCAGCAGACCCGGGGGACTCACTGAAGCTTTCTTT

V: TRBV28
D: TRBD2
size: many
J: TRBJ2-1
CDR3: CASSLVTSGSREQFF
DNA: TGTGCCAGCAGCCTGGTGACTAGCGGGAGCCGAGAGCAGTTCTTC

V: TRBV10-2
D: -
size: many
J: TRBJ1-1
CDR3: CASSMTVEAFF
DNA: TGCGCCAGCAGTATGACAGTTGAAGCTTTCTTT

V: TRBV20-1
D: TRBD1
size: many
J: TRBJ1-2
CDR3: CSAPPGQGGGYTF
DNA: TGCAGTGCTCCCCCGGGACAGGGTGGTGGCTACACCTTC

V: TRBV30
D: TRBD1
size: few
J: TRBJ1-4
CDR3: CAWSVRGQGLEKLFF
DNA: TGTGCCTGGAGTGTACGGGGACAGGGCCTTGAAAAACTGTTTTTT

V: TRBV2
D: TRBD2
size: many
J: TRBJ2-1
CDR3: CASKLALDEQFF
DNA: TGTGCCAGCAAACTAGCGTTGGATGAGCAGTTCTTC

V: TRBV6-1
D: -
size: many
J: TRBJ2-5
CDR3: CASSEVLGWGTQETQYF
DNA: TGTGCCAGCAGTGAAGTGTTAGGGTGGGGCACCCAAGAGACCCAGTACTTC

V: TRBV12-3/TRBV12-4
D: -
size: few
J: TRBJ1-1
CDR3: CASSSQGIIKDTEAFF
DNA: TGTGCCAGCAGTTCACAGGGAATTATAAAGGACACTGAAGCTTTCTTT

V: TRBV15
D: TRBD2
size: few
J: TRBJ2-3
CDR3: CATSGTSGTDTQYF
DNA: TGTGCCACCAGCGGAACTAGCGGCACAGATACGCAGTATTTT

V: TRBV5-6
D: TRBD1
size: many
J: TRBJ1-1
CDR3: CASSQINRGKNTEAFF
DNA: TGTGCCAGCAGTCAAATTAACAGGGGAAAAAACACTGAAGCTTTCTTT

V: TRBV4-1
D: -
size: few
J: TRBJ1-5
CDR3: CASRGYDGNSNQPQHF
DNA: TGCGCCAGCAGGGGGTATGACGGGAATAGCAATCAGCCCCAGCATTTT

V: TRBV5-1
D: -
size: -
J: TRBJ2-1
CDR3: CASSLVFSNEQFF
DNA: TGCGCCAGCAGCTTGGTCTTTTCCAATGAGCAGTTCTTC

V: TRBV30
D: -
size: many
J: TRBJ1-2
CDR3: CAWSRPHLGYGYTF
DNA: TGTGCCTGGAGTCGGCCCCACTTAGGCTATGGCTACACCTTC

V: TRBV6-2/TRBV6-3
D: TRBD2
size: many
J: TRBJ2-7
CDR3: CASSEIGTSGFQGEQYF
DNA: TGTGCCAGCAGTGAAATCGGGACTAGCGGGTTCCAGGGTGAGCAGTACTTC

V: TRBV27
D: -
size: many
J: TRBJ1-6
CDR3: CASSLRGWNNSPLHF
DNA: TGTGCCAGCAGTTTAAGGGGGTGGAATAATTCACCCCTCCACTTT

V: TRBV12-3/TRBV12-4
D: -
size: many
J: TRBJ1-2
CDR3: CASSFSEYGYTF
DNA: TGTGCCAGCAGTTTCAGCGAGTATGGCTACACCTTC

V: TRBV29-1
D: -
size: many
J: TRBJ1-5
CDR3: CSVAGGQNQPQHF
DNA: TGCAGCGTTGCCGGCGGACAGAATCAGCCCCAGCATTTT

V: TRBV7-3
D: TRBD2
size: many
J: TRBJ2-1
CDR3: CASSILGLAGVGNEQFF
DNA: TGTGCCAGCAGCATCCTCGGACTAGCGGGAGTAGGCAATGAGCAGTTCTTC

V: TRBV27
D: TRBD2
size: few
J: TRBJ2-1
CDR3: CASRPLGGLAGGEQFF
DNA: TGTGCCAGCAGGCCCCTGGGGGGACTAGCGGGAGGTGAGCAGTTCTTC

V: TRBV30
D: TRBD2
size: many
J: TRBJ2-1
CDR3: CACRPGTSGNGYNEQFF
DNA: TGTGCCTGCCGACCGGGGACTAGCGGGAATGGCTACAATGAGCAGTTCTTC

V: TRBV9
D: TRBD2
size: many
J: TRBJ2-3
CDR3: CASSTRLAADTQYF
DNA: TGTGCCAGCAGCACACGACTAGCGGCAGATACGCAGTATTTT

V: TRBV28
D: -
size: many
J: TRBJ1-5
CDR3: CASRPDGGHQPQHF
DNA: TGTGCCAGCAGGCCCGACGGGGGTCATCAGCCCCAGCATTTT

V: TRBV7-9
D: -
size: -
J: TRBJ1-2
CDR3: CASSPPEPPPFYGYTF
DNA: TGTGCCAGCAGCCCTCCCGAGCCGCCCCCGTTCTATGGCTACACCTTC

V: TRBV7-9
D: TRBD1
size: few
J: TRBJ1-3
CDR3: CASSPGTGTGNTIYF
DNA: TGTGCCAGCAGCCCCGGGACAGGGACTGGAAACACCATATATTTT

V: TRBV5-1
D: -
size: -
J: TRBJ2-1
CDR3: CASSLGGSGLRYNEQFF
DNA: TGCGCCAGCAGCTTGGGCGGTAGCGGACTACGCTACAATGAGCAGTTCTTC

V: TRBV2
D: -
size: many
J: TRBJ2-7
CDR3: CASRQGQYYEQYF
DNA: TGTGCCAGCAGACAAGGACAGTACTACGAGCAGTACTTC

V: TRBV6-1
D: TRBD1
size: -
J: TRBJ1-1
CDR3: CASGTDWSRDTEAFF
DNA: TGTGCCAGCGGGACAGATTGGTCTCGAGACACTGAAGCTTTCTTT

V: TRBV19
D: TRBD1
size: -
J: TRBJ1-5
CDR3: CASSTDTGEGQPQHF
DNA: TGTGCCAGTAGTACGGATACAGGGGAAGGTCAGCCCCAGCATTTT

V: TRBV7-2
D: -
size: many
J: TRBJ2-3
CDR3: CASSLTTGTTDTQYF
DNA: TGTGCCAGCAGCTTGACGACTGGAACCACAGATACGCAGTATTTT

V: TRBV9
D: TRBD2
size: few
J: TRBJ2-1
CDR3: CASGAEGGRPFNEQFF
DNA: TGTGCCAGCGGAGCCGAGGGCGGGAGGCCCTTCAATGAGCAGTTCTTC

V: TRBV6-1
D: -
size: many
J: TRBJ2-7
CDR3: CASSEAFGGISHEQYF
DNA: TGTGCCAGCAGTGAAGCTTTTGGCGGGATCTCCCACGAGCAGTACTTC

V: TRBV7-9
D: TRBD2
size: many
J: TRBJ2-7
CDR3: CASSLYRTSGVRDEQYF
DNA: TGTGCCAGCAGCCTCTACCGGACTAGCGGCGTGAGGGACGAGCAGTACTTC

V: TRBV28
D: TRBD2
size: few
J: TRBJ2-5
CDR3: CASSPSGLAGVGQETQYF
DNA: TGTGCCAGCAGCCCCTCGGGACTAGCGGGAGTTGGGCAAGAGACCCAGTACTTC

V: TRBV28
D: -
size: many
J: TRBJ2-3
CDR3: CASSSAATDTQYF
DNA: TGTGCCAGCAGTTCAGCAGCCACAGATACGCAGTATTTT

V: TRBV7-3
D: TRBD1
size: -
J: TRBJ2-6
CDR3: CASSQIGTGGFGANVLTF
DNA: TGTGCCAGCAGCCAAATCGGGACAGGGGGCTTTGGGGCCAACGTCCTGACTTTC

V: TRBV27
D: TRBD2
size: many
J: TRBJ2-5
CDR3: CASSLGNSGYEETQYF
DNA: TGTGCCAGCAGTTTGGGGAATAGCGGGTACGAAGAGACCCAGTACTTC

V: TRBV4-1
D: TRBD2
size: few
J: TRBJ2-1
CDR3: CASSPRTSGRGEQFF
DNA: TGCGCCAGCAGCCCTAGGACTAGCGGGCGCGGTGAGCAGTTCTTC

V: TRBV11-2
D: -
size: many
J: TRBJ2-7
CDR3: CASSEQQDEQYF
DNA: TGTGCCAGCAGCGAGCAACAGGACGAGCAGTACTTC

V: TRBV4-2
D: TRBD2
size: -
J: TRBJ2-1
CDR3: CASSQALAEWEQFF
DNA: TGTGCCAGCAGCCAAGCACTAGCGGAGTGGGAGCAGTTCTTC

V: TRBV5-4
D: TRBD1
size: -
J: TRBJ1-1
CDR3: CASSWGQGDLNTEAFF
DNA: TGTGCCAGCAGCTGGGGACAGGGTGATCTGAACACTGAAGCTTTCTTT

V: TRBV20-1
D: -
size: few
J: TRBJ2-1
CDR3: CSARPPDYANEQFF
DNA: TGCAGTGCTAGACCCCCGGACTACGCCAATGAGCAGTTCTTC

V: TRBV15
D: TRBD1
size: few
J: TRBJ1-4
CDR3: CATSRVQTGLEKLFF
DNA: TGTGCCACCAGCAGAGTGCAGACAGGGCTTGAAAAACTGTTTTTT

V: TRBV20-1
D: -
size: once
J: TRBJ2-1
CDR3: CSAREAGYPEQFF
DNA: TGCAGTGCTAGAGAGGCCGGGTATCCTGAGCAGTTCTTC

V: TRBV11-2
D: -
size: many
J: TRBJ2-7
CDR3: CASSLDWQAPYEQYF
DNA: TGTGCCAGCAGCTTAGATTGGCAGGCCCCCTACGAGCAGTACTTC

V: TRBV6-5
D: TRBD1
size: many
J: TRBJ1-2
CDR3: CASSSRTGTALNGYTF
DNA: TGTGCCAGCAGTTCTAGGACAGGGACTGCGTTGAATGGCTACACCTTC

V: TRBV18
D: -
size: many
J: TRBJ2-7
CDR3: CASSPARTEYEQYF
DNA: TGTGCCAGCTCACCCGCCCGGACAGAATACGAGCAGTACTTC

V: TRBV20-1
D: TRBD2
size: many
J: TRBJ2-7
CDR3: CSARVGTSGRNEQYF
DNA: TGCAGTGCTAGGGTGGGGACTAGCGGGAGGAACGAGCAGTACTTC

V: TRBV10-3
D: -
size: few
J: TRBJ2-7
CDR3: CATTPSGGGYEQYF
DNA: TGTGCCACCACCCCTAGTGGGGGAGGCTACGAGCAGTACTTC

V: TRBV7-3
D: -
size: many
J: TRBJ2-3
CDR3: CASSPGPYTDTQYF
DNA: TGTGCCAGCAGCCCGGGACCCTACACAGATACGCAGTATTTT

V: TRBV10-3
D: -
size: -
J: TRBJ2-1
CDR3: CAISDQGKVAYNEQFF
DNA: TGTGCCATCAGCGATCAGGGGAAGGTGGCCTACAATGAGCAGTTCTTC

V: TRBV10-3
D: -
size: many
J: TRBJ2-7
CDR3: CAISESEGRDYEQYF
DNA: TGTGCCATCAGTGAATCGGAGGGCAGGGATTACGAGCAGTACTTC

V: TRBV28
D: -
size: many
J: TRBJ1-5
CDR3: CASSLILGQVPSQPQHF
DNA: TGTGCCAGCAGTTTGATATTAGGACAAGTCCCTTCTCAGCCCCAGCATTTT

V: TRBV5-1
D: TRBD1
size: many
J: TRBJ1-2
CDR3: CASSPGQDAYGYTF
DNA: TGCGCCAGCAGCCCGGGACAGGACGCATATGGCTACACCTTC